Following are 13 T cell receptor beta chains from one sample sequenced in a study of shared clonotypes between healthy human individuals (dated by TCRdb to 2018 to 2020). For the CD8 naive samples, CD45RO-negative cells were positively selected for CCR7, yielding a CD45RA+CCR7+ population from which TemRA cells were excluded. Libraries came from the immunoSEQ multiplex PCR assay. The source is immuneACCESS, and TCRdb retained only in-frame sequences with V and J called. Part of the clones is not carried over; for the studies checked, unresolved V genes explain less than half of this, and the remainder is unexplained. Within this sample are fewer than 800,000 clones, with roughly nine tenths of them counted one time only. The ten biggest clones cover approximately 25% of the sample. Sequences were obtained from naive CD8+ T cells sorted from blood. Sample cell subset or site, as interpreted from the label and publication: CD45RA+CCR7+. The receptor set was obtained from a man aged 25 to 40 in good health.

This sequence joins TRBV11-3 and TRBJ2-7; unclear D gene. The CDR3 contains 13 residues. V dropped 2 bases and J dropped 0 bases, with 5 bases sitting between them. Per the germline V gene, CDR1 is SGHNT and CDR2 is YENEEA. The CDR3 reads CASSLTSSYEQYF. CDR3 DNA sequence: TGTGCCAGCAGCTTAACGAGCTCCTACGAGCAGTACTTC.

The chain recombines TRBV27 with TRBJ2-5, with 7 bases that match TRBD2. V lost 8 bases to trimming and J lost 1 base; unmatched junction nucleotides: 4. Germline V gene sequence: CDR1 MNHEY, CDR2 SMNVEV (reference sequence). CDR3 length equals 13 residues. As DNA, the CDR3 is TGTGCCAGCCGTGGACTAGGCCAAGAGACCCAGTACTTC. Its translation: CASRGLGQETQYF.

The chain combines TRBV7-8 with TRBJ2-3; TRBD2 agrees at 9 bases. In germline, CDR1 is SGHVS, CDR2 FQNEAQ. This CDR3 region has 19 residues. V lost 1 base to trimming and J lost 4 bases; unmatched junction nucleotides: 15. In nucleotides, the CDR3 is TGTGCCAGCAGCTTAGGAGCGATCTCAGCGGGAGGTCCCCCAGATACGCAGTATTTT. The encoded protein is CASSLGAISAGGPPDTQYF.

The J gene is TRBJ2-7, the V gene TRBV28; a weak D match, TRBD2 (6 bases). Germline V CDR1 and CDR2: MDHEN, SYDVKM. Trimming removed 5 bases from V and 7 bases from J, with 24 bases in between. The CDR3 is 16 amino acids. In DNA form, the CDR3 reads TGTGCCAGCAGTCTTCCGGCCGGGGAGGTCGCGGGGGAGCAGTACTTC. Its translation is CASSLPAGEVAGEQYF.

This sequence joins TRBV27 and TRBJ1-2; TRBD1 matches at 7 bases. The V gene's germline CDR1 is MNHEY and CDR2 SMNVEV (reference sequence). V lost 5 bases, J lost 0 bases, and 3 bases stayed unmatched. This CDR3 comprises 14 residues. CDR3 coding DNA: TGTGCCAGCAGTAAAGGGACAGCTAACTATGGCTACACCTTC. Amino acids: CASSKGTANYGYTF.

The J gene is TRBJ2-7, the V gene TRBV11-2; TRBD1 agrees at 7 bases. Germline loops: CDR1 SGHAT, CDR2 FQNNGV. The CDR3 contains 15 residues. J lost 0 bases, V lost 3 bases, and 5 bases had no gene match. The DNA for the CDR3 is TGTGCCAGCAGCTTTGACAGGGACCCCTCCTACGAGCAGTACTTC. As protein: CASSFDRDPSYEQYF.

The V and J genes are TRBV7-6 and TRBJ2-6, with a tentative D call TRBD1 (6 bases). The CDR3 totals 15 residues. CDR1 and CDR2 (germline): SGHVS, FNYEAQ. The ends were cut back, 4 bases at V and 3 bases at J, with 10 bases in the middle. In nucleotides, the CDR3 is TGTGCCAGCAGCTCAGGGGTCGGTGGGGCCAACGTCCTGACTTTC. Residues: CASSSGVGGANVLTF.

The gene calls are TRBV6-1 and TRBJ2-1; TRBD2 agrees at 15 bases. V lost 6 bases and J lost 8; bases outside the gene matches: 2. The CDR3 has 14 amino acids. From germline, CDR1 is MNHNS and CDR2 SASEGT. The DNA of the CDR3 is TGTGCCAGCAGGGGGACTAGCGGGAGGTATGAGCAGTTCTTC. This codes for CASRGTSGRYEQFF.

Details on this clone: Other DNA sequences in this sample translate to the same CDR3. This chain uses TRBV9 with TRBJ2-3, with TRBD2 matching over 7 bases. V lost 0 bases, J lost 2 bases, and 3 bases stayed unmatched. Germline loops: CDR1 SGDLS, CDR2 YYNGEE. This CDR3 region has 15 residues. The CDR3 loop reads CASSVGAGSTDTQYF. CDR3 DNA sequence: TGTGCCAGCAGCGTAGGAGCGGGGTCCACAGATACGCAGTATTTT. The full variable domain, completed using reference TRBV9 and TRBJ2-3, is DSGVTQTPKHLITATGQRVTLRCSPRSGDLSVYWYQQSLDQGLQFLIQYYNGEERAKGNILERFSAQQFPDLHSELNLSSLELGDSALYFCASSVGAGSTDTQYFGPGTRLTVL.

There are a few counts of this clone. The chain joins TRBV7-7 to TRBJ2-2; tentative D call: TRBD1 (6 bases). Germline assignment: CDR1 SSHAT and CDR2 FNYEAQ (reference sequence). The CDR3 length is 13 residues. The V end was cut by 8 bases, the J end by 1 base, with 8 bases between. CDR3 in DNA: TGTGCCAGCGGGACACAGAACACCGGGGAGCTGTTTTTT. Its protein product is CASGTQNTGELFF.

V usage is TRBV7-8 and J usage is TRBJ2-1; TRBD2 matches at 14 bases. The germline gives CDR1 SGHVS, CDR2 FQNEAQ. V trimming: 4 bases; J trimming: 0 bases; junction bases outside the gene matches: 2. This CDR3 contains 17 residues. The CDR3 reads CASSSGTSGSSYNEQFF. The CDR3 coding sequence is TGTGCCAGCAGCTCAGGGACTAGCGGGAGCTCCTACAATGAGCAGTTCTTC.

The CDR3 coding sequence is TGCGCCAGCAGCTTGCGGACAGGGGGAAATGAAAACATTCAGTACTTC. It is translated as CASSLRTGGNENIQYF. The J gene is TRBJ2-4, the V gene TRBV5-1, with 10 bases matching TRBD1. The CDR3 runs 16 residues. V dropped 1 base and J dropped 5; count of bases not matched to a gene: 6. Per the germline V gene, CDR1 is SGHRS and CDR2 is YFSETQ.

This clone was recorded once. This chain uses TRBV6-5 with TRBJ1-5, with 9 bases that match TRBD1. The V segment lost 8 bases and the J segment 6 bases; nucleotides outside the gene matches: 2. CDR1 MNHEY and CDR2 SVGAGI come from the germline V gene. The CDR3 is made up of 12 amino acids. CDR3 region: CASGQGPQPQHF. The CDR3 nucleotides read TGTGCCAGCGGACAGGGGCCTCAGCCCCAGCATTTT.